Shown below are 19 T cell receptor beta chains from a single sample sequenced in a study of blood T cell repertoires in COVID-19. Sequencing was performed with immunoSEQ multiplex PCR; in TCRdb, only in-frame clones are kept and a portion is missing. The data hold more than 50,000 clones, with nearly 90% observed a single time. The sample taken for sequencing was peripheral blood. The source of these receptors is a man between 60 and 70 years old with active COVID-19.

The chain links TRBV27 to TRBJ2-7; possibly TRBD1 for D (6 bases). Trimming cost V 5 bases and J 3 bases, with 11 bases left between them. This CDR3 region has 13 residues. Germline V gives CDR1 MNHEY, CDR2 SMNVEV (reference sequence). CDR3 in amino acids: CASSKGQSYEQYF. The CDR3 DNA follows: TGTGCCAGCAGTAAAGGACAGAGCTACGAGCAGTACTTC.

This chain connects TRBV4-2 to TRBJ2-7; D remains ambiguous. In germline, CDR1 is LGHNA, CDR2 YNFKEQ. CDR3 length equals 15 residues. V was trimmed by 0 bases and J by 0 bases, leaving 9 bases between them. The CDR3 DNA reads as TGTGCCAGCAGCCAAGATGCTGCCTACTCCTACGAGCAGTACTTC. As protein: CASSQDAAYSYEQYF.

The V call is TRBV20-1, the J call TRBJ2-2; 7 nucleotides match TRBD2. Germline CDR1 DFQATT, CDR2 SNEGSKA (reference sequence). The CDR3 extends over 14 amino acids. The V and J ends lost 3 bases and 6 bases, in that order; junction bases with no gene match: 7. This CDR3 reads CSASFGAGAGELFF. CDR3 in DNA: TGCAGTGCTAGTTTTGGTGCGGGAGCCGGGGAGCTGTTTTTT.

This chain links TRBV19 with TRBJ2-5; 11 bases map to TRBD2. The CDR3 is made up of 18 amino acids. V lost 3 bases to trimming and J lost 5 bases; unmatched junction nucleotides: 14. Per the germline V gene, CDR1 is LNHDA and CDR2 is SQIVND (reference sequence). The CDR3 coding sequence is TGTGCCAGTAGTATGACCCCCCTTTTAGCGGGAGGGAAGGAGACCCAGTACTTC. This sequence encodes CASSMTPLLAGGKETQYF.

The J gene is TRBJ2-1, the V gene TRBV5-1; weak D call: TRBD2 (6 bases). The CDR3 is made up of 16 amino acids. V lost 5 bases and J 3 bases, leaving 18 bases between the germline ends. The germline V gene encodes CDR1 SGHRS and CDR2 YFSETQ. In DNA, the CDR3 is TGCGCCAGCAGTTATAACGGACTCGGGGGCTACAATGAGCAGTTCTTC. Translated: CASSYNGLGGYNEQFF.

Here the CDR3 reads CASTQQAVAITDTQYF. For the CDR3, the DNA is TGTGCCAGCACCCAACAGGCCGTAGCCATCACAGATACGCAGTATTTT. The chain employs TRBV9 and TRBJ2-3; D may be TRBD1 (5 bases). This CDR3 spans 16 amino acids. The germline V gene encodes CDR1 SGDLS and CDR2 YYNGEE. Trimming cost V 6 bases and J 2 bases, with 19 bases left between them.

CDR3 bases: TGTGCCATCAGTGAGTCGGTAGCGGGAGGAAATACGCAGTATTTT. Amino acid sequence: CAISESVAGGNTQYF. The chain employs TRBV10-3 and TRBJ2-3; 10 bases align to TRBD2. CDR1 ENHRY and CDR2 SYGVKD come from the germline V gene. This CDR3 comprises 15 residues. V lost 0 bases, J lost 7 bases, and 4 bases stayed unmatched.

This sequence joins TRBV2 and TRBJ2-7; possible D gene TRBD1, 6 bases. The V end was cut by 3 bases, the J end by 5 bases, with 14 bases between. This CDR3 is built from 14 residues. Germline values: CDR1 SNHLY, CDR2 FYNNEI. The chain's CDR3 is CASSEAGTRDEQYF. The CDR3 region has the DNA TGTGCCAGCAGTGAGGCCGGGACACGGGACGAGCAGTACTTC.

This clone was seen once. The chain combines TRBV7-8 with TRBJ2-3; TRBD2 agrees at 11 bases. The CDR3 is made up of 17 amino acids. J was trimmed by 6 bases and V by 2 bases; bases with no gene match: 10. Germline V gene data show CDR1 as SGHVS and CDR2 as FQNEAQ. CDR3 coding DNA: TGTGCCAGCAGCTTACCCCCGGGACTAGCGGCCCGGGATACGCAGTATTTT. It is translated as CASSLPPGLAARDTQYF.

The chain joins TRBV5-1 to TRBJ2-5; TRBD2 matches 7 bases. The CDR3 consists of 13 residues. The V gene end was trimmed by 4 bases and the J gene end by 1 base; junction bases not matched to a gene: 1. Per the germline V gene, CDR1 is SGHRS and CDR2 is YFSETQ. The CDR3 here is CASSRGVQETQYF. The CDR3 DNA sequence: TGCGCCAGCAGCCGGGGGGTCCAAGAGACCCAGTACTTC.

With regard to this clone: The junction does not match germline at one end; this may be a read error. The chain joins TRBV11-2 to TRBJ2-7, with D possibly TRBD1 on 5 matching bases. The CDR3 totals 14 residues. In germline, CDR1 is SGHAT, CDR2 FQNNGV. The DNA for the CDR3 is TGTGCCAGCAGCTTAGGAACGGACATATACGGGCAGTACTTC. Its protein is CASSLGTDIYGQYF.

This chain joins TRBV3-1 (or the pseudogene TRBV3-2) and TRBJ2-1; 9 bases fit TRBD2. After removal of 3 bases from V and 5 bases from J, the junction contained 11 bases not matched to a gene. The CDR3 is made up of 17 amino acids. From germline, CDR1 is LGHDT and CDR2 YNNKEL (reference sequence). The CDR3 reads CASSHISSGKWDNEQFF. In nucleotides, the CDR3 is TGTGCCAGCAGCCATATATCTAGCGGGAAGTGGGACAATGAGCAGTTCTTC.

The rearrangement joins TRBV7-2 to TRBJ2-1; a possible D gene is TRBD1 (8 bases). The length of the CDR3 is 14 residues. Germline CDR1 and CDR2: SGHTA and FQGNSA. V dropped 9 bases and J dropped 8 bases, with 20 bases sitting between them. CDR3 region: CASSQGGMMYEQFF. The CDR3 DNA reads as TGTGCCAGTTCACAGGGGGGGATGATGTATGAGCAGTTCTTC.

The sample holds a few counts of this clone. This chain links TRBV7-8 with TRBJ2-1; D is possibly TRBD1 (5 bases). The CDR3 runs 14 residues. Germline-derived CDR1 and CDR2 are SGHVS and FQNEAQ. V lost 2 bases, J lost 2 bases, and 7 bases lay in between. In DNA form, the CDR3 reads TGTGCCAGCAGCTTAACCAGGGCCTACAATGAGCAGTTCTTC. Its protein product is CASSLTRAYNEQFF.

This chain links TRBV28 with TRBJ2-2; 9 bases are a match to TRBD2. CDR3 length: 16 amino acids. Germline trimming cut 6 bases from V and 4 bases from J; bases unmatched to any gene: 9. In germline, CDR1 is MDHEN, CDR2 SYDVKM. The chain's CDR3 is CASRWTRGGGTGELFF. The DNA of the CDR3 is TGTGCCAGCAGATGGACGCGGGGGGGTGGCACCGGGGAGCTGTTTTTT.

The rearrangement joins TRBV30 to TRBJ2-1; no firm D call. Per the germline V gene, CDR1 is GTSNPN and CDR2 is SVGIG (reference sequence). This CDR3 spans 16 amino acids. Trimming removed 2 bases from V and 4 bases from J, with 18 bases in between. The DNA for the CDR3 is TGTGCCTGGAGTTTTTCTCGGGTCCCCCTGTACAATGAGCAGTTCTTC. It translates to CAWSFSRVPLYNEQFF. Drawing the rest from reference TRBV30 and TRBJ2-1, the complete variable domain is SQTIHQWPATLVQPVGSPLSLECTVEGTSNPNLYWYRQAAGRGLQLLFYSVGIGQISSEVPQNLSASRPQDRQFILSSKKLLLSDSGFYLCAWSFSRVPLYNEQFFGPGTRLTVL.

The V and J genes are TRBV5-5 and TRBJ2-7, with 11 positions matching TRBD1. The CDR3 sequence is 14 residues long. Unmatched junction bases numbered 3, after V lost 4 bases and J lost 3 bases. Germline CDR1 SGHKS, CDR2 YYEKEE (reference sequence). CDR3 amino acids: CASSPGQGDYEQYF. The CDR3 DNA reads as TGTGCCAGCAGCCCGGGACAGGGGGACTACGAGCAGTACTTC. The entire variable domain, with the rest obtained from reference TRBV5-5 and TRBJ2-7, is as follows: DAGVTQSPTHLIKTRGQQVTLRCSPISGHKSVSWYQQVLGQGPQFIFQYYEKEERGRGNFPDRFSARQFPNYSSELNVNALLLGDSALYLCASSPGQGDYEQYFGPGTRLTVT.

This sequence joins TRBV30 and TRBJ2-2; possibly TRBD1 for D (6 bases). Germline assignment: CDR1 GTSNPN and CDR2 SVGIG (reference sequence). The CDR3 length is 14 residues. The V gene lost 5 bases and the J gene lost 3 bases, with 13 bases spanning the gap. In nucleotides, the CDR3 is TGTGCCTGGTTAATCAGGGGCGACACCGGGGAGCTGTTTTTT. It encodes CAWLIRGDTGELFF.

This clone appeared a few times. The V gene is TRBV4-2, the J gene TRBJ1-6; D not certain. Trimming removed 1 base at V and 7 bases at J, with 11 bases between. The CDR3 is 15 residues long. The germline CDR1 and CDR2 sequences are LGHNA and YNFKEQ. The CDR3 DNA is TGTGCCAGCAGCCAAGTTGCAGGAGGCAATTCACCCCTCCACTTT. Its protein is CASSQVAGGNSPLHF.